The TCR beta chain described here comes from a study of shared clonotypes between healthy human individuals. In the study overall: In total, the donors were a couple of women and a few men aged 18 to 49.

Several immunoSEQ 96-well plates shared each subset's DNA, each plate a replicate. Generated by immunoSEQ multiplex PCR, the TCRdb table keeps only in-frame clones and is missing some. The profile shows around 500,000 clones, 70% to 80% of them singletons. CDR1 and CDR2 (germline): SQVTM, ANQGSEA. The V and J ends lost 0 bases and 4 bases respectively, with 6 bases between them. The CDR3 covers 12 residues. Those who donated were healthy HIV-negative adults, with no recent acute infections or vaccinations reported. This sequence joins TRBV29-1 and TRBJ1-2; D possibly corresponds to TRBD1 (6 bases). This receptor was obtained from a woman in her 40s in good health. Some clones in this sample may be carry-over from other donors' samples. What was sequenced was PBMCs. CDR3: CSVEETGYGYTF. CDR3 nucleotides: TGCAGCGTTGAAGAGACAGGCTATGGCTACACCTTC.